Here is one T cell receptor beta chain with its context. These data are taken from a study of blood T cell repertoires in COVID-19. CDR3 length equals 14 residues. Per the germline V gene, CDR1 is MNHEY and CDR2 is SVGAGI. V was trimmed by 2 bases and J by 9 bases, leaving 11 bases between them. TCRdb's copy holds only in-frame clones and misses some; the assay was immunoSEQ multiplex PCR. The sample carries about 160,000 clones, roughly 90% recorded once. The receptor comes from a woman in her forties or fifties who had recovered from COVID-19. The chain combines TRBV6-5 with TRBJ1-6; the D is unclear. Sequencing was carried out using PBMCs or T cells enriched from blood (not recorded which). The CDR3 region is CASSYQAVGSPLHF. The CDR3, as DNA: TGTGCCAGCAGTTACCAGGCAGTGGGTTCACCCCTCCACTTT.